This T cell receptor beta chain is drawn from a study of a mutant IDH1 vaccine in newly diagnosed glioma. Study overall: It was radiotherapy, temozolomide, or both that patients received previously, with most receiving both.

Of note for this clone: Its antigen is still unknown. Other DNA sequences of this sample code for an identical CDR3.

Repertoires were generated with immunoSEQ multiplex PCR, while TCRdb's copy carries only in-frame clones and drops some. The sample holds 60,000 to 65,000 clones, 75% to 85% seen once. Study results and limitations: Whatever changes occurred in top peripheral T cell clonotypes seemed unrelated to pseudoprogression.

Indicated time point: week 35, safety follow-up. Vaccine doses each comprised 300 ug of mutant IDH1 20-mer peptide, with topical imiquimod. Specimen: PBMCs, collected from a glioma patient whose treatment included an IDH1 peptide vaccine. The TCR originated in a man aged 35 to 55 with glioma.

The CDR3 DNA follows: TGTGCCAGCAGCTTGGGGGACTATGGCTACACCTTC. Encoded protein: CASSLGDYGYTF. V is TRBV11-2 and J is TRBJ1-2; TRBD1 is a possible D gene (5 bases). CDR1 SGHAT and CDR2 FQNNGV come from the germline V gene. There are 12 residues in the CDR3. Trimming removed 3 bases at V and 3 bases at J, with 5 bases between.